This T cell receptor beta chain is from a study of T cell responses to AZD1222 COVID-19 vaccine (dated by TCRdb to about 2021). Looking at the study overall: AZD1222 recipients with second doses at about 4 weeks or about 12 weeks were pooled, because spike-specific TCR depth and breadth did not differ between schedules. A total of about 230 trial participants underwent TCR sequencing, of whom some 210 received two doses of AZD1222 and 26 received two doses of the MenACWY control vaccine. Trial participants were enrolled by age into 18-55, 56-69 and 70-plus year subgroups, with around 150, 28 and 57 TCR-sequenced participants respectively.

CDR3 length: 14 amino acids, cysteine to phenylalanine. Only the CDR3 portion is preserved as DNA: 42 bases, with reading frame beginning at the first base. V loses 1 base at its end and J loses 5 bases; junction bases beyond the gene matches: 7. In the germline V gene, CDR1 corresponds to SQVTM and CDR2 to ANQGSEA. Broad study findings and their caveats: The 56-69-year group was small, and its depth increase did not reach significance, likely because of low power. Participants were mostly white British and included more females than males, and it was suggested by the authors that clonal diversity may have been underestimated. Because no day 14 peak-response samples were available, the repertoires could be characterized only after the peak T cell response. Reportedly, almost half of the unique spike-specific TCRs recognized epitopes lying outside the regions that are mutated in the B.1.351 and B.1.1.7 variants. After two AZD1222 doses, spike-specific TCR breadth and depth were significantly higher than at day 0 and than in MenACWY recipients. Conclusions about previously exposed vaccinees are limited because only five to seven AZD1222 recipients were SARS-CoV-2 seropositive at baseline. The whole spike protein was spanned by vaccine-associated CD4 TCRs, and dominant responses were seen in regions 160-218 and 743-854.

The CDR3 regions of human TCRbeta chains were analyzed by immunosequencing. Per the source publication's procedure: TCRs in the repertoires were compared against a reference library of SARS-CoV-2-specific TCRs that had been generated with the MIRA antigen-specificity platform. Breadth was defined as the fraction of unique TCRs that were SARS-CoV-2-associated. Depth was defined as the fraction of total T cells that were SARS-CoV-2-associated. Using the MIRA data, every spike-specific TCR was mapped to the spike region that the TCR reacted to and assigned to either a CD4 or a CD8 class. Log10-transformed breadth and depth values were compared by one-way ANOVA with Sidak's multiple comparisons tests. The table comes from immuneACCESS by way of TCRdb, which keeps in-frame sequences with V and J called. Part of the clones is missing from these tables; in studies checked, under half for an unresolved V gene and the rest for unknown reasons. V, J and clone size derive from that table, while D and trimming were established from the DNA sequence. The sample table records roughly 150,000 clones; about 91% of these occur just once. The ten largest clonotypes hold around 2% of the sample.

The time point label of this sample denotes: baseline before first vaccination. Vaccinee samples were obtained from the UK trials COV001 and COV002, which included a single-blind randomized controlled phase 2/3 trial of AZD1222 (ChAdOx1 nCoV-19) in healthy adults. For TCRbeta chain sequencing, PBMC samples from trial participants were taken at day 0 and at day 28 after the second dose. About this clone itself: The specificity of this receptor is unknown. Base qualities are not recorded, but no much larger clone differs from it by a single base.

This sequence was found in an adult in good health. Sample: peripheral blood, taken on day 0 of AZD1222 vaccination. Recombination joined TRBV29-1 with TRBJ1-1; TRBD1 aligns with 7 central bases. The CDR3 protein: CSVEAGGLGTEAFF. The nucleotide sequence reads TGCAGCGTTGAAGCAGGGGGGCTGGGGACTGAAGCTTTCTTT. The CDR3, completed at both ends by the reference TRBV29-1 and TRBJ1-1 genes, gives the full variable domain SAVISQKPSRDICQRGTSLTIQCQVDSQVTMMFWYRQQPGQSLTLIATANQGSEATYESGFVIDKFPISRPNLTFSTLTVSNMSPEDSSIYLCSVEAGGLGTEAFFGQGTRLTVV.